This section outlines one TCR beta chain sequence together with its context. The sample originates from a study of identical twins. The CDR3 length is 17 residues. Trimming at V came to 3 bases and at J to 2 bases, leaving 5 bases not matched to a gene. The germline gives CDR1 WNHNN, CDR2 SYGVQD (reference sequence). TCRdb re-derived calls from the 5' RACE reads in MiXCR, one entry per CDR3 protein. Of about 200,000 distinct CDR3 sequences listed, under 12% are singletons. This sequence originates from a man aged 50-60 years in good health. The chain uses TRBV10-1 and TRBJ2-2, with TRBD2 matching 11 bases. Sequencing was done on a sample of memory T cells sorted from blood. The CDR3 loop is CASSDGGTSGNTGELFF. The CDR3, as DNA: TGCGCCAGCAGTGATGGGGGGACTAGCGGAAACACCGGGGAGCTGTTTTTT.